Below are 14 T cell receptor beta chains sequenced from a single sample in a study of CD8 T cells in ankylosing spondylitis (dated by TCRdb to about 2017). These TCRs' antigens remain unknown. What the authors observed across the whole study: A TCR beta motif of about eight highly homologous amino acid variants appeared characteristic of blood from ankylosing spondylitis patients.

Library construction relied on 5' RACE. The reads were generated on an Illumina HiSeq 2500. TCRdb redid the processing of the public reads, applying fastp at Q25 and MiXCR, and retained in-frame beta chains. Entries are consolidated by CDR3 protein sequence, retaining the most common genes and DNA. The sample profile shows about 800,000 distinct CDR3 sequences; over 9.5% of them were found once. The top ten hold 0.51% of the sample. Sequencing input: blood, either unsorted or a sorted T cell fraction (not recorded which). The receptors originated from a male donor with ankylosing spondylitis.

This clonotype was observed a few times. This sequence joins TRBV5-5 and TRBJ1-4, with D uncertain. Germline-derived CDR1 and CDR2 are SGHKS and YYEKEE (reference sequence). V was pared by 0 bases and J by 4 bases, with 7 bases between. The length of the CDR3 is 14 residues. The CDR3 here is CASSLGHLNEKLFF. CDR3 in DNA: TGTGCCAGCAGCTTGGGACACCTTAATGAAAAACTGTTTTTT.

This clonotype was counted many times. The chain has TRBV29-1 and TRBJ2-1; 7 positions agree with TRBD2. Germline trimming cut 4 bases from V and 0 bases from J; bases unmatched to any gene: 6. CDR1 is SQVTM and CDR2 is ANQGSEA in the germline V gene. This CDR3 comprises 15 residues. CDR3: CSVVPAGVSYNEQFF. The CDR3 nucleotides read TGCAGCGTTGTTCCCGCGGGAGTCTCCTACAATGAGCAGTTCTTC.

The chain couples TRBV2 to TRBJ2-7; D ambiguous. The CDR3 covers 13 residues. With 1 base removed from V and 3 bases from J, the gap between germline ends came to 7 bases. CDR1 and CDR2 (germline): SNHLY, FYNNEI. CDR3 amino acids: CASSEVLSYEQYF. The CDR3 DNA reads as TGTGCCAGCAGTGAAGTCCTTAGCTACGAGCAGTACTTC.

V gene TRBV23-1 combines with J gene TRBJ2-7, with D possibly matching TRBD1 (7 bases). TRBV23-1 is annotated as an ORF whose role is uncertain. V shed 4 bases and J shed 4 bases, with 29 bases lying between them. The CDR3 is made up of 19 amino acids. CDR3 in amino acids: CASSPRAFWTGLLTYEQYF. In nucleotides, the CDR3 is TGCGCCAGCAGTCCCCGAGCTTTTTGGACAGGACTACTGACATACGAGCAGTACTTC.

The genes are TRBV10-1 and TRBJ2-4; D gene ambiguous. The CDR3 covers 13 residues. V was pared by 5 bases and J by 6 bases, with 11 bases between. Germline V gene lookup returns CDR1 WNHNN and CDR2 SYGVQD (reference sequence). CDR3 sequence reads: CASSPRDGNIQYF. CDR3 sequence (DNA): TGCGCCAGCAGTCCTAGAGACGGAAACATTCAGTACTTC.

The chain employs TRBV18 and TRBJ1-6, with 12 positions matching TRBD1. Germline CDR1 and CDR2: KGHSH and LQKENI. J gave up 9 bases and V 6 bases, and 15 bases lay outside the gene matches. The CDR3 totals 18 residues. CDR3 region: CASSHNPGTGGAGSPLHF. The CDR3 DNA reads as TGTGCCAGCTCGCACAACCCCGGGACAGGGGGCGCGGGTTCACCCCTCCACTTT.

This clonotype was counted ten times or more. V and J are TRBV9 and TRBJ2-7, with D possibly matching TRBD2 (6 bases). In germline, CDR1 is SGDLS, CDR2 YYNGEE. The CDR3 runs to 15 residues. Trimming pared 4 bases from V and 1 base from J, leaving 15 bases between. The CDR3 reads CASSPPGVRSYEQYF. The DNA of the CDR3 is TGTGCCAGCAGCCCCCCGGGGGTTAGATCCTACGAGCAGTACTTC.

At least ten counts were recorded for this clonotype. This chain uses TRBV30 with TRBJ2-5, with 7 bases that match TRBD2. The CDR3 sequence is 13 residues long. With V trimmed by 3 bases and J by 6 bases, 7 bases remained unmatched. Germline CDR1 reads GTSNPN; CDR2 reads SVGIG (reference sequence). The chain's CDR3 is CAWSLKAGKTQYF. In DNA, the CDR3 is TGTGCCTGGAGCCTGAAAGCGGGAAAGACCCAGTACTTC.

J is TRBJ2-7 and V is TRBV5-1; no reliable D call. The CDR3 sequence is 13 residues long. Between the trimmed V and J ends, which lost 0 bases and 7 bases, there was a span of 11 bases. Germline V gives CDR1 SGHRS, CDR2 YFSETQ. The CDR3 nucleotides read TGCGCCAGCAGCTTGGCCACGCAATCAGAGCAGTACTTC. Translated, it gives CASSLATQSEQYF.

This clonotype was detected ten times or more. This chain links TRBV5-1 with TRBJ1-1; a possible D gene is TRBD1 (6 bases). Germline V gives CDR1 SGHRS, CDR2 YFSETQ. The CDR3 has 13 amino acids. Trimming stripped 4 bases from V and 1 base from J, with 8 bases between. CDR3 in amino acids: CASSRQENTEAFF. CDR3 DNA: TGCGCCAGCAGCCGACAGGAGAACACTGAAGCTTTCTTT. Supplemented by reference TRBV5-1 and TRBJ1-1, the full variable domain reads KAGVTQTPRYLIKTRGQQVTLSCSPISGHRSVSWYQQTPGQGLQFLFEYFSETQRNKGNFPGRFSGRQFSNSRSEMNVSTLELGDSALYLCASSRQENTEAFFGQGTRLTVV.

This clonotype has at least ten counts. The J gene is TRBJ2-1, the V gene TRBV5-1, with TRBD2 matching 8 bases. Germline assignment: CDR1 SGHRS and CDR2 YFSETQ. With V trimmed by 1 base and J by 4 bases, 4 bases remained unmatched. This CDR3 spans 15 amino acids. CDR3 coding DNA: TGCGCCAGCAGCTTGCGCGGGGGGCGTTACAATGAGCAGTTCTTC. This sequence encodes CASSLRGGRYNEQFF.

This clonotype showed up many times. The chain recombines TRBV29-1 with TRBJ1-5; D is unclear. The V end was cut by 4 bases, the J end by 0 bases, with 10 bases between. CDR1 is SQVTM and CDR2 is ANQGSEA in the germline V gene. The CDR3 is 14 amino acids. Here the CDR3 DNA reads TGCAGCGTTGGAAGCGGTTTTAGCAATCAGCCCCAGCATTTT. Protein sequence: CSVGSGFSNQPQHF.

The V gene is TRBV7-2, the J gene TRBJ2-6; D is ambiguous. The CDR3 totals 16 residues. Per germline, CDR1 SGHTA and CDR2 FQGNSA. The V end lost 2 bases, the J end lost 0 bases, and 8 bases lay between the germline ends. This chain's CDR3 is CASSLWVDSGANVLTF. The DNA for the CDR3 is TGTGCCAGCAGCTTATGGGTCGACTCTGGGGCCAACGTCCTGACTTTC.

The V gene is TRBV19, the J gene TRBJ2-6; a weak D match, TRBD1 (5 bases). CDR3 length equals 16 residues. V lost 0 bases, J lost 1 base, and 7 bases lay in between. Per the germline V gene, CDR1 is LNHDA and CDR2 is SQIVND (reference sequence). The CDR3 sequence: CASSIDRGSGANVLTF. The CDR3 DNA sequence: TGTGCCAGTAGTATAGATAGGGGATCTGGGGCCAACGTCCTGACTTTC.